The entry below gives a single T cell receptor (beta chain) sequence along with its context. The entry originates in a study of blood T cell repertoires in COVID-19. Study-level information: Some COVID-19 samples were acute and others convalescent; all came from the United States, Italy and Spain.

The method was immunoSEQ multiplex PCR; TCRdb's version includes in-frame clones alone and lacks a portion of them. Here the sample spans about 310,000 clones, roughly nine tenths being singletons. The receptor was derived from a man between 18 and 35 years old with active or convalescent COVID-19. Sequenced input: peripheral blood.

This CDR3 is CASSLAVRGLVGTEAFF. CDR3 in DNA: TGTGCCAGCAGCTTGGCGGTAAGGGGGCTTGTGGGCACTGAAGCTTTCTTT. This chain links TRBV5-5 with TRBJ1-1, with 7 bases matching TRBD1. The CDR3 contains 17 residues. Germline V CDR1 and CDR2: SGHKS, YYEKEE (reference sequence). V shed 0 bases, J shed 4 bases, and the junction held 12 bases outside the gene matches. The full variable domain, its missing parts supplied by reference TRBV5-5 and TRBJ1-1, is DAGVTQSPTHLIKTRGQQVTLRCSPISGHKSVSWYQQVLGQGPQFIFQYYEKEERGRGNFPDRFSARQFPNYSSELNVNALLLGDSALYLCASSLAVRGLVGTEAFFGQGTRLTVV.